The next 17 T cell receptor beta chains were all read from a single sample in a study of CD8 T cells in ankylosing spondylitis. TCRdb reprocessed the 5' RACE reads with MiXCR, giving one entry per CDR3 protein. This sample has about 250,000 distinct CDR3 sequences, with over 30% found just once. Sequenced input: blood, either unsorted or a sorted T cell fraction (not recorded which). All receptors come from a male donor with ankylosing spondylitis or in good health (not recorded which).

V gene TRBV6-2 or TRBV6-3 combines with J gene TRBJ2-3; perhaps TRBD2 as D (5 bases). The germline V gene has CDR1 MNHEY and CDR2 SVGEGT. The CDR3 is 16 residues long. V lost 6 bases to trimming and J lost 0 bases, with 16 bases between them. CDR3 sequence reads: CASSNLASGSTDTQYF. DNA for the CDR3: TGTGCCAGCAGCAACCTTGCGTCGGGGAGCACAGATACGCAGTATTTT.

This chain links TRBV5-1 with TRBJ2-3; D not certain. The CDR3 is 15 amino acids. Germline lookup yields CDR1 SGHRS and CDR2 YFSETQ. With 0 bases removed from V and 5 bases from J, the gap between germline ends came to 13 bases. The CDR3 loop is CASSLVGLAQDTQYF. For the CDR3, the DNA is TGCGCCAGCAGCTTGGTAGGCTTAGCACAAGATACGCAGTATTTT.

The J gene is TRBJ1-3, the V gene TRBV10-3; D possibly corresponds to TRBD1 (5 bases). Trimming left V 8 bases short and J 0 bases short, with 14 bases between. The germline V gene has CDR1 ENHRY and CDR2 SYGVKD. This CDR3 has 15 residues. The CDR3 loop is CAIWSDTSSGNTIYF. The CDR3 DNA reads TGTGCCATCTGGTCGGACACAAGCTCTGGAAACACCATATATTTT.

The chain has TRBV24-1 and TRBJ2-5, with D unclear. Trimming took off 1 base at V and 5 bases at J, with 10 bases between the two ends. The CDR3 covers 14 residues. Germline V lookup: CDR1 KGHDR, CDR2 SFDVKD. CDR3 DNA: TGTGCCACCAGTGATTTTAAGAATCGGGAGACCCAGTACTTC. Translating gives CATSDFKNRETQYF.

This clonotype was seen ten or more times. The chain couples TRBV20-1 to TRBJ2-1; D tentatively fits TRBD1 or TRBD2 (5 bases each). The germline V gene has CDR1 DFQATT and CDR2 SNEGSKA (reference sequence). The germline V and J ends were trimmed by 6 bases and 7 bases, with 22 bases remaining between them. This CDR3 spans 15 amino acids. CDR3 in amino acids: CSALPGTSVSNEQFF. The DNA of the CDR3 is TGCAGTGCCCTTCCCGGGACCTCCGTTTCAAATGAGCAGTTCTTC.

This clonotype was counted only a few times. The CDR3, as DNA: TGCGCCAGCAGCTTGGTAAGGCTAGCGGGGTTCTACAATGAGCAGTTCTTC. Residues: CASSLVRLAGFYNEQFF. This sequence joins TRBV5-1 and TRBJ2-1; 9 positions match TRBD2. J lost 3 bases, V lost 0 bases, and 7 bases had no gene match. Per germline, CDR1 SGHRS and CDR2 YFSETQ. CDR3 length equals 17 residues.

This chain connects TRBV3-1 to TRBJ2-7; D is ambiguous. The V end was cut by 10 bases, the J end by 1 base, with 17 bases between. Germline assignment: CDR1 LGHDT and CDR2 YNNKEL (reference sequence). The CDR3 covers 14 residues. The DNA of the CDR3 is TGTGCCACCGGTAATTGGGCTCAGTCCTACGAGCAGTACTTC. This translates into CATGNWAQSYEQYF.

V and J are TRBV11-1 and TRBJ2-5; no firm D call. The CDR3 loop spans 13 amino acids. Trimming shortened V by 5 bases and J by 0 bases, and 7 bases separated the two germline ends. Looked up from germline, CDR1 is SGHAT and CDR2 is FQDESV (reference sequence). CDR3 nucleotide sequence: TGTGCCAGCAGCACCGGCTACCAAGAGACCCAGTACTTC. Residues: CASSTGYQETQYF.

This clonotype was seen a handful of times. The V and J genes are TRBV12-3 or TRBV12-4 and TRBJ2-1, with TRBD2 matching 12 bases. Losses at the gene ends were 9 bases for V and 2 bases for J; bases not matched to a gene: 5. The CDR3 loop spans 15 amino acids. In nucleotides, the CDR3 is TGTGCCAGACAAACTAGCGGGGGGACCTACAATGAGCAGTTCTTC. Amino acid sequence: CARQTSGGTYNEQFF.

The chain has TRBV20-1 and TRBJ2-3, with 8 bases identical to TRBD2. Germline values: CDR1 DFQATT, CDR2 SNEGSKA (reference sequence). J gave up 3 bases and V 4 bases, and 9 bases lay outside the gene matches. The CDR3 spans 15 residues. The CDR3: CSAKLPGLGTDTQYF. CDR3 DNA sequence: TGCAGTGCTAAGTTACCGGGACTAGGTACAGATACGCAGTATTTT.

This clonotype was seen a few times. This chain uses TRBV6-5 with TRBJ2-6; perhaps TRBD2 as D (5 bases). The CDR3 extends over 16 amino acids. Germline CDR1 is MNHEY and CDR2 is SVGAGI. V lost 4 bases and J lost 0, with 10 bases in between. The CDR3 nucleotides are TGTGCCAGCAGTTTTCGAGGGAACTCTGGGGCCAACGTCCTGACTTTC. Translated: CASSFRGNSGANVLTF.

The chain is built from TRBV20-1 and TRBJ1-4; maybe TRBD1 (6 bases). Germline CDR1 is DFQATT and CDR2 is SNEGSKA (reference sequence). The CDR3 runs to 12 residues. Trimming removed 7 bases at V and 5 bases at J, with 11 bases between. CDR3: CSGDILNEKLFF. The CDR3 bases are TGCAGTGGGGACATTTTAAATGAAAAACTGTTTTTT.

The CDR3 sequence: CSVEGGSGELFF. In DNA form, the CDR3 reads TGCAGCGTTGAAGGGGGTTCCGGGGAGCTGTTTTTT. V and J are TRBV29-1 and TRBJ2-2, with unresolved D. Germline V gene sequence: CDR1 SQVTM, CDR2 ANQGSEA. The CDR3 runs to 12 residues. The V end was cut by 1 base, the J end by 6 bases, with 6 bases between.

This clonotype was recorded a few times. J is TRBJ2-3 and V is TRBV11-2; 7 bases are shared with TRBD2. Germline V gene lookup returns CDR1 SGHAT and CDR2 FQNNGV. J lost 5 bases, V lost 0 bases, and 5 bases had no gene match. This CDR3 is 15 amino acids long. As DNA, the CDR3 is TGTGCCAGCAGCTTAGAAGGCGGGGAGGGAGATACGCAGTATTTT. It is translated as CASSLEGGEGDTQYF.

The chain has TRBV20-1 and TRBJ2-5, with D possibly matching TRBD1 (6 bases). Trimming stripped 3 bases from V and 5 bases from J, with 13 bases between. CDR1 and CDR2 (germline): DFQATT, SNEGSKA (reference sequence). There are 13 residues in the CDR3. The CDR3 loop reads CSASGGLEETQYF. The CDR3 bases are TGCAGTGCTAGTGGGGGCCTGGAGGAGACCCAGTACTTC.

The sample holds a few counts of this clonotype. The V call is TRBV7-9, the J call TRBJ1-5, with D tentatively TRBD1 (5 bases). Germline CDR1 SEHNR, CDR2 FQNEAQ (reference sequence). The V end was cut by 5 bases, the J end by 5 bases, with 10 bases between. CDR3 size: 13 residues. The CDR3 DNA reads as TGTGCCAGCAGCCCTTGGGGGGATCAGCCCCAGCATTTT. It is translated as CASSPWGDQPQHF.

A few counts support this clonotype. This chain connects TRBV20-1 to TRBJ1-4; possibly TRBD1 for D (5 bases). Germline V gene sequence: CDR1 DFQATT, CDR2 SNEGSKA (reference sequence). V lost 0 bases, J lost 7 bases, and 12 bases lay in between. The CDR3 sequence is 14 residues long. CDR3 residues: CSARDRRGSEKLFF. CDR3 sequence (DNA): TGCAGTGCTAGAGATCGTAGGGGAAGTGAAAAACTGTTTTTT.